Sequencing of this TCR beta chain was carried out in a study of monozygotic twins with inflammatory bowel disease. Template switching added UMIs carrying a 6-nucleotide sample barcode. TCRdb reprocessed the 5' RACE reads, with one entry per CDR3 protein and no DNA. This sample contains about 420,000 distinct CDR3 sequences. Study-wide results and caveats: Variability may have been added to patient repertoires by differing immunosuppressive treatments.

The CDR3 is 16 amino acids. Germline-derived CDR1 and CDR2 are MNHEY and SVGAGI. For this clonotype: Its antigen is still unknown.

The sequence came from a human donor with ulcerative colitis or Crohn's disease, or a healthy co-twin of an affected twin (not recorded which). V usage is TRBV6-5 and J usage is TRBJ2-5; TCRdb indicates TRBD2, and absent DNA this call remains unverified. Sequencing was performed on blood. CDR3 loop: CASSYSPAGVRETQYF.